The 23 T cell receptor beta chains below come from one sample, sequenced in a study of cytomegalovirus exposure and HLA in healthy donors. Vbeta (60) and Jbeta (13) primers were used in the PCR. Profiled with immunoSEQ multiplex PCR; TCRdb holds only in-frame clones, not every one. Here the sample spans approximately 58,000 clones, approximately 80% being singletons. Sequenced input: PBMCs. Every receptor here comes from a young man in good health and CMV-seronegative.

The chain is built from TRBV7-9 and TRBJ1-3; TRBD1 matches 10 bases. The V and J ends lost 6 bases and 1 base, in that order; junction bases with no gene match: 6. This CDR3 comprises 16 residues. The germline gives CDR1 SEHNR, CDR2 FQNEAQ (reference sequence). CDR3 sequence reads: CASSRDRGDSGNTIYF. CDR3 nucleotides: TGTGCCAGCAGTCGGGACAGGGGAGATTCTGGAAACACCATATATTTT.

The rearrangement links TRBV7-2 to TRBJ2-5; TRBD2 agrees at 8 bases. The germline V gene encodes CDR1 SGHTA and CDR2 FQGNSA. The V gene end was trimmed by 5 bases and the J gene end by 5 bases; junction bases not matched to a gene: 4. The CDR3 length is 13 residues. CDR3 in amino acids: CASSPSGGETQYF. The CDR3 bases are TGTGCCAGCAGCCCCTCGGGAGGGGAGACCCAGTACTTC.

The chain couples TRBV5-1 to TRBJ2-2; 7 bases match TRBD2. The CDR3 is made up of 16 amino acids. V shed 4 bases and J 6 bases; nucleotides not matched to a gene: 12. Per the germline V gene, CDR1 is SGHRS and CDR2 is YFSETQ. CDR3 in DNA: TGCGCCAGCAGCCCAACCCGGACTAGTAGATCCGGGGAGCTGTTTTTT. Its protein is CASSPTRTSRSGELFF.

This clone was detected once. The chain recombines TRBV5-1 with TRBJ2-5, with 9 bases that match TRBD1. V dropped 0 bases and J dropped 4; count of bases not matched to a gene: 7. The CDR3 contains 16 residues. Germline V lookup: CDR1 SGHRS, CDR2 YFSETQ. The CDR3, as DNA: TGCGCCAGCAGCTTGGCCTCCCGACAGGGGGGAGAGACCCAGTACTTC. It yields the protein CASSLASRQGGETQYF.

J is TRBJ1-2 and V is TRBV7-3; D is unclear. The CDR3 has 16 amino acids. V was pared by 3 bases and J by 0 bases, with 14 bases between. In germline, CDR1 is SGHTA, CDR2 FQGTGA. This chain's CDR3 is CASSFSGPPANYGYTF. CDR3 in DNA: TGTGCCAGCAGCTTCAGCGGCCCGCCCGCTAACTATGGCTACACCTTC.

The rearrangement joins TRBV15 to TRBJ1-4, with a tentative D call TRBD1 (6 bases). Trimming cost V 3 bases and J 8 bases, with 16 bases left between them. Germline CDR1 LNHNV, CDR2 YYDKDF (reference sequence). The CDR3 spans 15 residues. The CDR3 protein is CATSRVIQGSEKLFF. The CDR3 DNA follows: TGTGCCACCAGCAGGGTAATACAGGGAAGCGAAAAACTGTTTTTT.

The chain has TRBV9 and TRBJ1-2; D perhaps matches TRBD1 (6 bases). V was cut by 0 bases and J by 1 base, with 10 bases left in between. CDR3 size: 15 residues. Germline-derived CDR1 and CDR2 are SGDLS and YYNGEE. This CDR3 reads CASSVDSGVNYGYTF. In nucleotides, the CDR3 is TGTGCCAGCAGCGTAGATTCAGGGGTTAACTATGGCTACACCTTC.

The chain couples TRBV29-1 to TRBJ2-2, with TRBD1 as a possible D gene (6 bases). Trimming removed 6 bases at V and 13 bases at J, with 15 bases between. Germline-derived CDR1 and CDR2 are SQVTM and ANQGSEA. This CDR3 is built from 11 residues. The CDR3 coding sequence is TGCAGCGTGCCGACACCCAGGGGGCTGTTTTTT. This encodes CSVPTPRGLFF.

The CDR3: CASSLGGRGNEQFF. CDR3 sequence (DNA): TGTGCCAGCAGCTTAGGTGGAAGGGGTAATGAGCAGTTCTTC. The chain is built from TRBV7-2 and TRBJ2-1; the D gene is possibly TRBD1 (5 bases). The V end was cut by 1 base, the J end by 7 bases, with 11 bases between. Germline CDR1 and CDR2: SGHTA and FQGNSA. The CDR3 runs to 14 residues.

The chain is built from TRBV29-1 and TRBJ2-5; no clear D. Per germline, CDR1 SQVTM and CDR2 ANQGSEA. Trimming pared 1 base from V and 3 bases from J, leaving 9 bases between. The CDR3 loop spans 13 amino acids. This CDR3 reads CSVEGAVEETQYF. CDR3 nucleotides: TGCAGCGTTGAAGGTGCAGTTGAAGAGACCCAGTACTTC.

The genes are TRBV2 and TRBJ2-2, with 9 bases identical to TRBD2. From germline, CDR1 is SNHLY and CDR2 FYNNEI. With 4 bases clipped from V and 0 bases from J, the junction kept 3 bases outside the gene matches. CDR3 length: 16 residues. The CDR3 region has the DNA TGTGCCAGCAGTGCCCTAGCGGGGACGAACACCGGGGAGCTGTTTTTT. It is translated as CASSALAGTNTGELFF.

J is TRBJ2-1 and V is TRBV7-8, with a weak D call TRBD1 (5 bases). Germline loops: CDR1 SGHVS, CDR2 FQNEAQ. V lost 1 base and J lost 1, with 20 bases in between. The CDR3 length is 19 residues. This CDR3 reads CASSLEIGDGKWSYNEQFF. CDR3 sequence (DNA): TGTGCCAGCAGCTTAGAGATAGGGGATGGTAAGTGGTCCTACAATGAGCAGTTCTTC.

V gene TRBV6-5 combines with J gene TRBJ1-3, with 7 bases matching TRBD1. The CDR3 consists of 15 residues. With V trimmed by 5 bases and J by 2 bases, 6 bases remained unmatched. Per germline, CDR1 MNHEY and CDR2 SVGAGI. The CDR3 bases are TGTGCCAGCAGTCGATCGACAGGGACTGGAAACACCATATATTTT. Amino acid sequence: CASSRSTGTGNTIYF.

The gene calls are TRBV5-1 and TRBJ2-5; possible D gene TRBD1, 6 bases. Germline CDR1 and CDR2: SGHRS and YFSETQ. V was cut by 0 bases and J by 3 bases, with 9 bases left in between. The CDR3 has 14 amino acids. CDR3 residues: CASSLGGTKETQYF. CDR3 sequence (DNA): TGCGCCAGCAGCTTGGGGGGGACAAAAGAGACCCAGTACTTC.

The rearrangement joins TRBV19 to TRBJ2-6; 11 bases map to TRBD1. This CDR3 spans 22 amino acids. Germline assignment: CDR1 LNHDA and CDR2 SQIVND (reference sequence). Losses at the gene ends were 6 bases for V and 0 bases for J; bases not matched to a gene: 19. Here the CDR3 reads CASRTFFNGQGAPSSGANVLTF. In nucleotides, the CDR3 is TGTGCCAGTAGAACCTTCTTTAACGGACAGGGGGCCCCCAGCTCTGGGGCCAACGTCCTGACTTTC.

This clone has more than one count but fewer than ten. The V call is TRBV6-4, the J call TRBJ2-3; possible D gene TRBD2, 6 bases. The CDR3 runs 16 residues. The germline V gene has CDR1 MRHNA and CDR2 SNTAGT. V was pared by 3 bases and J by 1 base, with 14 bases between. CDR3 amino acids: CASSETGVRGTDTQYF. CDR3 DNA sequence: TGTGCCAGCAGTGAAACGGGGGTCAGGGGCACAGATACGCAGTATTTT.

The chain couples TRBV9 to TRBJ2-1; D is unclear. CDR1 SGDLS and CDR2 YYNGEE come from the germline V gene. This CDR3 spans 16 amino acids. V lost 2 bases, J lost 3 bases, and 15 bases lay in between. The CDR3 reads CASSVRLQSVYNEQFF. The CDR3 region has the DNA TGTGCCAGCAGCGTCAGACTCCAATCCGTCTACAATGAGCAGTTCTTC. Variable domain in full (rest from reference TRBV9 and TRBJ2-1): DSGVTQTPKHLITATGQRVTLRCSPRSGDLSVYWYQQSLDQGLQFLIQYYNGEERAKGNILERFSAQQFPDLHSELNLSSLELGDSALYFCASSVRLQSVYNEQFFGPGTRLTVL.

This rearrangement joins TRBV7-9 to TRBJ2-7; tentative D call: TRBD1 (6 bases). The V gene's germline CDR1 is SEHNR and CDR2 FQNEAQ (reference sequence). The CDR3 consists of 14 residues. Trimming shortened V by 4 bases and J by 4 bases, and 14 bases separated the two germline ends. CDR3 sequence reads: CASSSPAQGYEQYF. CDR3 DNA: TGTGCCAGCAGCTCTCCGGCACAGGGTTACGAGCAGTACTTC.

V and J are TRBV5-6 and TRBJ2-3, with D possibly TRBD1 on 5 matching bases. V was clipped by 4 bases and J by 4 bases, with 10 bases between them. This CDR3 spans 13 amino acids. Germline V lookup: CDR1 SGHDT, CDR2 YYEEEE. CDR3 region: CASSPTGADTQYF. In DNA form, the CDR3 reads TGTGCCAGCAGCCCCACAGGAGCAGATACGCAGTATTTT.

This chain's CDR3 is CASSESTPPAKRPLHF. The CDR3 DNA follows: TGCGCCAGCAGTGAGTCGACTCCCCCCGCTAAACGGCCCCTCCACTTT. V usage is TRBV10-2 and J usage is TRBJ1-6; D not resolved. Trimming took 0 bases from V and 13 from J, leaving 19 bases between them. CDR1 and CDR2 (germline): WSHSY, SAAADI. The CDR3 extends over 16 amino acids.

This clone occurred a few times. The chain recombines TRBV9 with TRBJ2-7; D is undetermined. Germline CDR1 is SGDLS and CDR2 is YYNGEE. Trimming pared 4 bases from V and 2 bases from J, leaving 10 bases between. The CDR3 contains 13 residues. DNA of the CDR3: TGTGCCAGCAGCCCAGAGGCGGCCTACGAGCAGTACTTC. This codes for CASSPEAAYEQYF.

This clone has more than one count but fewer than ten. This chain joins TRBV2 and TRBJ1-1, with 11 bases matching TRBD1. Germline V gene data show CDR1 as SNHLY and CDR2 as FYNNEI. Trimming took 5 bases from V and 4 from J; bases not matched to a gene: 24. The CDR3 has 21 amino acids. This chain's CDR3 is CASSLFSGTGGTRTLGTEAFF. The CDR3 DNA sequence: TGTGCCAGCAGTCTGTTCTCCGGGACAGGGGGTACACGTACCCTGGGCACTGAAGCTTTCTTT.

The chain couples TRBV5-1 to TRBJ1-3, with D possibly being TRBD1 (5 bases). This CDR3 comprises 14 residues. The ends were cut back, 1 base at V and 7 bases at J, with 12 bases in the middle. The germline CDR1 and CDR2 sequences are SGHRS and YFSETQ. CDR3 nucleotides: TGCGCCAGCAGCTTGCCAGGACAAGGGAACACCATATATTTT. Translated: CASSLPGQGNTIYF.